Detailed here is one TCR beta chain. Its antigen is unidentified. PCR used 60 Vbeta primers and 13 Jbeta primers. Repertoires were generated with immunoSEQ multiplex PCR, while TCRdb's copy carries only in-frame clones and drops some. The sample yields 95,000 to 150,000 clones, roughly 80% seen once. The data were taken from a study of cytomegalovirus exposure and HLA in healthy donors. Each donor was nominally healthy when sampled (though unrecorded immune exposures were likely). Findings and limits, study-wide: Researchers catalogued roughly 150 TCR beta chains as cytomegalovirus-associated. In a later analysis, donors in an Asian-associated ancestry cluster reportedly had fewer N-insertions in productive TCRs than the cohort mean.

Trimming removed 0 bases at V and 9 bases at J, with 8 bases between. CDR1 SGHVS and CDR2 FNYEAQ come from the germline V gene. This CDR3 region has 12 residues. The chain uses TRBV7-6 and TRBJ2-5; D uncertain. The sequencing sample was made of PBMCs. The clonotype comes from a man aged 55 to 70 in good health and CMV-seropositive. The CDR3 loop is CASSLASAPQYF. In DNA, the CDR3 is TGTGCCAGCAGCTTAGCGAGCGCGCCCCAGTACTTC. The full variable domain, in which reference TRBV7-6 and TRBJ2-5 provide the parts outside the CDR3, is GAGVSQSPRYKVTKRGQDVALRCDPISGHVSLYWYRQALGQGPEFLTYFNYEAQQDKSGLPNDRFSAERPEGSISTLTIQRTEQRDSAMYRCASSLASAPQYFGPGTRLLVL.